This paragraph reports one T cell receptor beta chain. Its antigen remains unidentified. These data originate in a study of cytomegalovirus exposure and HLA in healthy donors. V was clipped by 5 bases and J by 2 bases; unmatched bases: 7. Germline V gene sequence: CDR1 SEHNR, CDR2 FQNEAQ (reference sequence). The CDR3 has 16 amino acids. PCR employed 60 Vbeta and 13 Jbeta primers. The table came from immunoSEQ multiplex PCR; TCRdb's copy has only in-frame clones and leaves some out. The sample holds around 100,000 clones; more than 65% are singletons and the top ten take under 13%. Study observations and caveats: Productive rates of about 87% or about 30% were seen for most TCR beta V segments in an earlier analysis.

Sample: PBMCs. The receptor was isolated from a woman under 30 in good health and CMV-seropositive. The chain carries TRBV7-9 and TRBJ2-7; TRBD2 aligns across 12 bases. The CDR3 DNA reads as TGTGCCAGCAGCAGAAGGACTAGCGGGATGACCTACGAGCAGTACTTC. Translating gives CASSRRTSGMTYEQYF.